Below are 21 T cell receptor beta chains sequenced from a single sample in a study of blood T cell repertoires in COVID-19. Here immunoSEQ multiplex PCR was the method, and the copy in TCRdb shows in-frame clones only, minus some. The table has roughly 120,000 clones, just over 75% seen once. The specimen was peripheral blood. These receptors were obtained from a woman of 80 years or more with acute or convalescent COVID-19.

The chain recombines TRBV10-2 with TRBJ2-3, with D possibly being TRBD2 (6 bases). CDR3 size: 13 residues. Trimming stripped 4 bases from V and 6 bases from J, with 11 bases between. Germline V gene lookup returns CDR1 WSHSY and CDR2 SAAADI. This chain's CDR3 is CASSGPAGDTQYF. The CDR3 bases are TGCGCCAGCAGTGGGCCAGCGGGCGATACGCAGTATTTT.

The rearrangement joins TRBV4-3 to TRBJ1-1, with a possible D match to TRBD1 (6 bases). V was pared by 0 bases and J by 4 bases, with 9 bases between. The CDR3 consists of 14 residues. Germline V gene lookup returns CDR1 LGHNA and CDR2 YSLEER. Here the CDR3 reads CASSQEGGFTEAFF. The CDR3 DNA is TGCGCCAGCAGCCAAGAAGGGGGTTTCACTGAAGCTTTCTTT.

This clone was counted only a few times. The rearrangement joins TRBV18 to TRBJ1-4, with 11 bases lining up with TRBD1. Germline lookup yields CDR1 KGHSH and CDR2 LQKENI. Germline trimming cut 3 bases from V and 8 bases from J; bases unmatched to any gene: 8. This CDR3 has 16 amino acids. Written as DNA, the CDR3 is TGTGCCAGCTCACCGTCTTGGGACAGGGGGTCGGAAAAACTGTTTTTT. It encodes CASSPSWDRGSEKLFF.

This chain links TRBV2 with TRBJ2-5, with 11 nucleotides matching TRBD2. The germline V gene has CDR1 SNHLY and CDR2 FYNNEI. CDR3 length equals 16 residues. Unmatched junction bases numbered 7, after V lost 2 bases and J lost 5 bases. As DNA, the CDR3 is TGTGCCAGCAGTGAAAGGGTAGCGGGGGGGCGTGAGACCCAGTACTTC. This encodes CASSERVAGGRETQYF.

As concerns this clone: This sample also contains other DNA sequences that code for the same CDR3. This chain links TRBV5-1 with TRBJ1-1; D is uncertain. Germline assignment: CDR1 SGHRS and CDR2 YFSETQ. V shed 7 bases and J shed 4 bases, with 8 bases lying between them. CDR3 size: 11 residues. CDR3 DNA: TGCGCCAGCCGGGGTGGCACTGAAGCTTTCTTT. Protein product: CASRGGTEAFF.

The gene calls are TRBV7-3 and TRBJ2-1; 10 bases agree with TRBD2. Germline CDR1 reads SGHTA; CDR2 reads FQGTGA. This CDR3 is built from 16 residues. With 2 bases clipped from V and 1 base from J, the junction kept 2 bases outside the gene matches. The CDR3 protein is CASSLLAGGSYNEQFF. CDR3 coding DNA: TGTGCCAGCAGCTTATTAGCGGGGGGTTCCTACAATGAGCAGTTCTTC.

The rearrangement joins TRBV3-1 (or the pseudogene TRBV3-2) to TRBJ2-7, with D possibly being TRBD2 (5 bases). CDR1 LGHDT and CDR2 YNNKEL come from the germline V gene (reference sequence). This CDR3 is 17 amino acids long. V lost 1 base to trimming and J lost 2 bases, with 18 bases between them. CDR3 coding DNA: TGTGCCAGCAGCCAAGGGACTTCCGACTATTACCCCTACGAGCAGTACTTC. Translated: CASSQGTSDYYPYEQYF.

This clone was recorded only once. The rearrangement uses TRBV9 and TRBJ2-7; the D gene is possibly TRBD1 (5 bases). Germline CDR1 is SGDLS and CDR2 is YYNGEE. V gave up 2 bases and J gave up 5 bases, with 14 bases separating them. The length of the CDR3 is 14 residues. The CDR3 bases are TGTGCCAGCAGCGTTCCCAGGGTGGTCAACGAGCAGTACTTC. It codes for CASSVPRVVNEQYF. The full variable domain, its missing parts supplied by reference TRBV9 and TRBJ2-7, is DSGVTQTPKHLITATGQRVTLRCSPRSGDLSVYWYQQSLDQGLQFLIQYYNGEERAKGNILERFSAQQFPDLHSELNLSSLELGDSALYFCASSVPRVVNEQYFGPGTRLTVT.

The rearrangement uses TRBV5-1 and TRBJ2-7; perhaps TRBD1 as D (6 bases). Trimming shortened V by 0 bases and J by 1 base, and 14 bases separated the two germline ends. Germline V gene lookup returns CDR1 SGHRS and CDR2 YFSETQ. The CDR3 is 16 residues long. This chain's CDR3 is CASSLEPIGQSYEQYF. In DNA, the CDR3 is TGCGCCAGCAGCTTGGAGCCAATCGGACAGTCCTACGAGCAGTACTTC.

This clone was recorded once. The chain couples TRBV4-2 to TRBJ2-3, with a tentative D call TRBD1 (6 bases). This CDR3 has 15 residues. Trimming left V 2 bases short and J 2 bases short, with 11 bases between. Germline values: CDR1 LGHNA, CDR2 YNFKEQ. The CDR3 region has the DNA TGTGCCAGCAGCCAAACAGGGTTTTTCACAGATACGCAGTATTTT. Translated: CASSQTGFFTDTQYF.

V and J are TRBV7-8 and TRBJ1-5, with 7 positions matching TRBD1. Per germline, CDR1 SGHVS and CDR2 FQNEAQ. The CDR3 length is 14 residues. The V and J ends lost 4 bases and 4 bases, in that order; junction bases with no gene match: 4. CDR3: CASSSETGNQPQHF. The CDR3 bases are TGTGCCAGCAGCTCCGAGACAGGGAATCAGCCCCAGCATTTT.

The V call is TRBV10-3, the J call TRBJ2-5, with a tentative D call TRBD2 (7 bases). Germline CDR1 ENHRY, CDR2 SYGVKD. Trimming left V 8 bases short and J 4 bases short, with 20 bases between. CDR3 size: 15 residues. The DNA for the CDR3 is TGTGCCATCGCCCCTAAGGGGGGGAGTGTAGAGACCCAGTACTTC. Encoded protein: CAIAPKGGSVETQYF.

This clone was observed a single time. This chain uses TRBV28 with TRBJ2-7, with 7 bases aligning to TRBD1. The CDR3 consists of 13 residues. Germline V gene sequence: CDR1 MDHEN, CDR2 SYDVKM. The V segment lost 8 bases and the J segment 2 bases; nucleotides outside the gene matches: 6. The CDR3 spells CASVAGGTYEQYF. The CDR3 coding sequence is TGTGCCAGCGTGGCAGGGGGAACCTACGAGCAGTACTTC.

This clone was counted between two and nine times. The CDR3 DNA sequence: TGCGCCAGCAGTGAGCTGGGGCTACCCTACAATGAGCAGTTCTTC. Its translation is CASSELGLPYNEQFF. The chain couples TRBV10-2 to TRBJ2-1; TRBD1 might be the D (5 bases). The CDR3 loop spans 15 amino acids. Trimming cost V 2 bases and J 2 bases, with 10 bases left between them. Germline V gives CDR1 WSHSY, CDR2 SAAADI.

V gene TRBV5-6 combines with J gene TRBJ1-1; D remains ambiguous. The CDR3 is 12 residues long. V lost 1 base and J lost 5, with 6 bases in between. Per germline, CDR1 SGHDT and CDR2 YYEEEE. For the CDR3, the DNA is TGTGCCAGCAGCTTGTCGGGGACTGAAGCTTTCTTT. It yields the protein CASSLSGTEAFF. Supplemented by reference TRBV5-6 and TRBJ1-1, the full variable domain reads DAGVTQSPTHLIKTRGQQVTLRCSPKSGHDTVSWYQQALGQGPQFIFQYYEEEERQRGNFPDRFSGHQFPNYSSELNVNALLLGDSALYLCASSLSGTEAFFGQGTRLTVV.

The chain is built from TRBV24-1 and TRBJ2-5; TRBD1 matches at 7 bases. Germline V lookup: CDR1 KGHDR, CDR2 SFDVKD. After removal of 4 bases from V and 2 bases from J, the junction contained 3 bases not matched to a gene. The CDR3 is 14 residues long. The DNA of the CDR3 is TGTGCCACCAGTGACACGGGACAGCAAGAGACCCAGTACTTC. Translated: CATSDTGQQETQYF.

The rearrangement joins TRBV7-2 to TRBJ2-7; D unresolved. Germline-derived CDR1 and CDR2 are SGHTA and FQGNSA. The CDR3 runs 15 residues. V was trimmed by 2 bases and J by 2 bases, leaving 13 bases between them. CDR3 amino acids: CASSLSHDRAYEQYF. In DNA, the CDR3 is TGTGCCAGCAGCTTATCCCACGACCGGGCCTACGAGCAGTACTTC.

The CDR3 here is CASSLGGTSNVAQYF. The CDR3, as DNA: TGCGCCAGCAGCTTGGGTGGGACTAGCAATGTCGCGCAGTATTTT. This chain uses TRBV5-1 with TRBJ2-3, with 9 bases that match TRBD2. The CDR3 is 15 residues long. Germline V lookup: CDR1 SGHRS, CDR2 YFSETQ. Losses at the gene ends were 0 bases for V and 10 bases for J; bases not matched to a gene: 9.

CDR3 sequence: CASSLDLAGGETQYF. In nucleotides, the CDR3 is TGCGCCAGCAGCTTGGACCTAGCGGGGGGGGAGACCCAGTACTTC. The rearrangement links TRBV5-1 to TRBJ2-5, with TRBD2 matching 12 bases. Looked up from germline, CDR1 is SGHRS and CDR2 is YFSETQ. V dropped 0 bases and J dropped 5; count of bases not matched to a gene: 2. The CDR3 has 15 amino acids.

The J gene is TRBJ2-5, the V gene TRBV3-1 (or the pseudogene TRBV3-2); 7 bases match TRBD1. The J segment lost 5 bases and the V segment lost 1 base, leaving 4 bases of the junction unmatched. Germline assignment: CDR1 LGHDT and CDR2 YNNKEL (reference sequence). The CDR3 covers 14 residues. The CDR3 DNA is TGTGCCAGCAGCCAAGTGGCAGGGGGTGAGACCCAGTACTTC. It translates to CASSQVAGGETQYF.

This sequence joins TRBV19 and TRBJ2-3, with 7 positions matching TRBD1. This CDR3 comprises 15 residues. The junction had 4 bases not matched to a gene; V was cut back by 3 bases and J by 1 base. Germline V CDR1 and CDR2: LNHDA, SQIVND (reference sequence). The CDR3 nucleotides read TGTGCCAGTAGTATCCTCACAGGGGGCACAGATACGCAGTATTTT. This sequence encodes CASSILTGGTDTQYF.